The 7 T cell receptor beta chains listed next were all sequenced from one sample in a study of T cell repertoires in cytomegalovirus infection. Each CDR3 protein gets one entry after TCRdb re-called the reads with MiXCR. The table lists around 100,000 distinct CDR3 sequences, 20% to 30% of them singletons. The specimen sequenced was CD8+ T cells from PBMCs. The receptor set was obtained from a human donor in good health (CMV status not recorded). Some clones in this sample may be carry-over from other donors' samples.

The rearrangement uses TRBV7-6 and TRBJ2-7, with D perhaps TRBD2 (6 bases). The V gene's germline CDR1 is SGHVS and CDR2 FNYEAQ. V gave up 5 bases and J gave up 10 bases, with 18 bases separating them. The CDR3 is made up of 13 amino acids. CDR3 in DNA: TGTGCCAGCAGCCCGCGCGGGGTTCATTATCAGTACTTC. Translating gives CASSPRGVHYQYF.

V usage is TRBV7-2 and J usage is TRBJ2-3; the match to TRBD2 covers 14 bases. The CDR3 totals 18 residues. CDR1 and CDR2 from the germline V gene are SGHTA and FQGNSA. The V segment lost 1 base and the J segment 8 bases; nucleotides outside the gene matches: 11. CDR3 nucleotide sequence: TGTGCCAGCAGCTTAGTGGGGGGACTAGCGGGGGTAGAAGGTACGCAGTATTTT. Amino acid sequence: CASSLVGGLAGVEGTQYF.

The rearrangement uses TRBV28 and TRBJ2-7; D is tentatively TRBD1 or TRBD2 (5 bases each). Germline values: CDR1 MDHEN, CDR2 SYDVKM. The CDR3 consists of 17 residues. V lost 5 bases, J lost 7 bases, and 27 bases lay in between. This CDR3 is CASSLPPTAARGEEQYF. The CDR3 coding sequence is TGTGCCAGCAGTCTCCCCCCGACAGCCGCCCGGGGTGAGGAGCAGTACTTC.

The chain is built from TRBV29-1 and TRBJ2-2; D ambiguous. V was trimmed by 4 bases and J by 1 base, leaving 4 bases between them. The length of the CDR3 is 12 residues. Germline V gene lookup returns CDR1 SQVTM and CDR2 ANQGSEA. CDR3 coding DNA: TGCAGCGTTGCTGAGAACACCGGGGAGCTGTTTTTT. Encoded protein: CSVAENTGELFF.

This chain joins TRBV7-9 and TRBJ2-1, with a possible D match to TRBD2 (6 bases). CDR1 SEHNR and CDR2 FQNEAQ come from the germline V gene (reference sequence). V lost 2 bases to trimming and J lost 6 bases, with 11 bases between them. The CDR3 is made up of 14 amino acids. CDR3 sequence reads: CASSLIRGGNEQFF. DNA for the CDR3: TGTGCCAGCAGCTTAATAAGGGGAGGCAATGAGCAGTTCTTC.

This clonotype has only a few counts. The V gene is TRBV5-1, the J gene TRBJ1-1, with D perhaps matching TRBD1 (5 bases). With 4 bases removed from V and 7 bases from J, the gap between germline ends came to 11 bases. The V gene's germline CDR1 is SGHRS and CDR2 YFSETQ. This CDR3 spans 12 amino acids. The CDR3 here is CASSMGGGEAFF. CDR3 DNA: TGCGCCAGCAGCATGGGTGGGGGTGAAGCTTTCTTT.

The chain joins TRBV24-1 to TRBJ2-1, with D possibly TRBD1 on 5 matching bases. The ends were cut back, 5 bases at V and 4 bases at J, with 11 bases in the middle. The CDR3 extends over 14 amino acids. Germline-derived CDR1 and CDR2 are KGHDR and SFDVKD. DNA of the CDR3: TGTGCCACCAGTGGTTCAGGGAATTACAATGAGCAGTTCTTC. This sequence encodes CATSGSGNYNEQFF.